The present T cell receptor (beta chain) was sequenced within a study of CD8 T cells in ankylosing spondylitis. For TCR beta, libraries came from quantitative 5'-RACE with molecular barcodes. Via MiXCR, TCRdb re-called the 5' RACE reads, giving one row per CDR3 protein. Among some 330,000 distinct CDR3 sequences listed, 8% were seen once. The CDR3 sequence is 11 residues long. Germline V gene data show CDR1 as DFQATT and CDR2 as SNEGSKA (reference sequence). The V end lost 7 bases, the J end lost 0 bases, and 6 bases lay between the germline ends. This clonotype showed up many times. Its target is unknown. Findings and limits, study-wide: There were earlier reports of some motif variants in reactive arthritis synovial fluid and blood. A motif in TCR beta, a set of roughly eight highly homologous variants, appeared characteristic of ankylosing spondylitis blood.

The gene calls are TRBV20-1 and TRBJ1-2; D is unresolved. The sequencing input was blood, either unsorted or a sorted T cell fraction (not recorded which). This clonotype was obtained from a male donor with ankylosing spondylitis. CDR3 sequence (DNA): TGCAGTGGAGGATCTAACTATGGCTACACCTTC. It codes for CSGGSNYGYTF.